A single sample is the source of the 31 T cell receptor beta chains below, sequenced in a study of control samples from healthy donors and cancer patients (TCRdb year 2020). The receptor library was made with the immunoSEQ multiplex PCR assay. TCRdb provides this immuneACCESS table in a form limited to in-frame rearrangements. Some clones are lacking; in checked studies, under half of them reflect an unresolved V gene, and why the rest are absent is not known. The sample contains over 150,000 clones, roughly 95% of them found a single time. The ten largest clones add up to approximately 1% of the sample. The sequenced material came from blood. The receptors shown here come from a woman aged 25 to 39 in good health.

This chain uses TRBV6-5 with TRBJ2-1; 10 nucleotides agree with TRBD2. The CDR3 loop spans 15 amino acids. Per germline, CDR1 MNHEY and CDR2 SVGAGI. With 0 bases clipped from V and 9 bases from J, the junction kept 5 bases outside the gene matches. The CDR3 reads CASSYSLAGGGEQFF. The CDR3 DNA sequence: TGTGCCAGCAGTTACTCGTTAGCGGGAGGTGGTGAGCAGTTCTTC.

J is TRBJ2-4 and V is TRBV4-1; D possibly uses TRBD1 or TRBD2 (5 bases each). The V end lost 3 bases, the J end lost 0 bases, and 12 bases lay between the germline ends. This CDR3 has 16 residues. Per the germline V gene, CDR1 is MGHRA and CDR2 is YSYEKL. The CDR3 DNA is TGCGCCAGCAGCCAGTCAGGGACGGTAGCCAAAAACATTCAGTACTTC. This encodes CASSQSGTVAKNIQYF.

The table lists this clone with a count of one. V usage is TRBV5-4 and J usage is TRBJ1-1, with no clear D. V dropped 4 bases and J dropped 4 bases, with 11 bases sitting between them. Germline V CDR1 and CDR2: SGHNT, YYREEE (reference sequence). The CDR3 runs to 13 residues. The DNA for the CDR3 is TGTGCCAGCAGCGTCGACCCGGGCACTGAAGCTTTCTTT. Amino acids: CASSVDPGTEAFF.

The CDR3 nucleotides read TGTGCCAGCAGAGTCTCGAGAGGGGTCGGGACCTATAATTCACCCCTCCACTTT. Protein: CASRVSRGVGTYNSPLHF. V and J are TRBV28 and TRBJ1-6, with D tentatively TRBD1 (5 bases). The germline V and J ends were trimmed by 6 bases and 2 bases, with 20 bases remaining between them. Germline V gene sequence: CDR1 MDHEN, CDR2 SYDVKM. The CDR3 contains 18 residues.

V usage is TRBV14 and J usage is TRBJ2-7, with no clear D. The CDR3 has 14 residues. The germline gives CDR1 SGHDN, CDR2 FVKESK. Trimming left V 1 base short and J 9 bases short, with 16 bases between. The CDR3 DNA sequence: TGTGCCAGCAGCCAAGGGCTATCATCCAGAATGCAGTACTTC. It specifies CASSQGLSSRMQYF.

V gene TRBV12-3 or TRBV12-4 combines with J gene TRBJ1-6; no firm D call. The CDR3 runs 12 residues. Trimming stripped 5 bases from V and 7 bases from J, with 6 bases between. In DNA, the CDR3 is TGTGCCAGCAGTCACAGCAATTCACCCCTCCACTTT. Residues: CASSHSNSPLHF.

This sequence joins TRBV12-5 and TRBJ1-2; D unresolved. Trimming shortened V by 1 base and J by 1 base, and 13 bases separated the two germline ends. CDR1 is LGHNT and CDR2 is FRNRAP in the germline V gene. The length of the CDR3 is 16 residues. The CDR3 reads CASGLASGYYNYGYTF. In nucleotides, the CDR3 is TGTGCTAGTGGTTTGGCATCGGGATACTATAACTATGGCTACACCTTC.

The genes are TRBV19 and TRBJ2-1, with TRBD2 matching over 8 bases. The length of the CDR3 is 17 residues. Germline values: CDR1 LNHDA, CDR2 SQIVND (reference sequence). V was pared by 4 bases and J by 3 bases, with 11 bases of the junction left unmatched. In DNA form, the CDR3 reads TGTGCCAGTAGTACATACCCACAGCGGGAGTTCTACAATGAGCAGTTCTTC. The encoded protein is CASSTYPQREFYNEQFF.

Details on this clone: At one end, the junction sequence differs from germline, possibly due to a read error. The chain is built from TRBV27 and TRBJ2-5; perhaps D is TRBD1 or TRBD2 (6 bases each). The CDR3 totals 15 residues. Looked up from germline, CDR1 is MNHEY and CDR2 is SMNVEV (reference sequence). Here the CDR3 reads CASSLTRGALENQYF. The CDR3 DNA reads TGTGCCAGCAGTTTAACTAGGGGGGCCCTAGAGAACCAGTACTTC.

The J gene is TRBJ2-7, the V gene TRBV5-6, with TRBD1 matching 9 bases. The CDR3 runs to 15 residues. The V gene's germline CDR1 is SGHDT and CDR2 YYEEEE. Trimming took 1 base from V and 3 from J; bases not matched to a gene: 5. The CDR3 loop is CASSLLGTGIYEQYF. In DNA, the CDR3 is TGTGCCAGCAGCTTGCTAGGGACAGGGATCTACGAGCAGTACTTC.

With respect to this clone: Germline and junction disagree at one end, which may indicate a read error. V is TRBV6-1 and J is TRBJ1-1; D is possibly TRBD1 (5 bases). This CDR3 is built from 15 residues. Germline V gene data show CDR1 as MNHNS and CDR2 as SASEGT. The CDR3: CASREGPGWGPEAFF. CDR3 sequence (DNA): TGTGCCAGCAGGGAAGGTCCAGGGTGGGGCCCTGAAGCTTTCTTT.

The chain couples TRBV9 to TRBJ2-5; 7 bases map to TRBD2. CDR3 length: 14 amino acids. Trimming cost V 2 bases and J 2 bases; bases outside gene matches: 3. CDR1 and CDR2 from the germline V gene are SGDLS and YYNGEE. CDR3 bases: TGTGCCAGCAGCGTCGGGAGGCGGCAAGAGACCCAGTACTTC. Protein sequence: CASSVGRRQETQYF. The entire variable domain, with the rest obtained from reference TRBV9 and TRBJ2-5, is as follows: DSGVTQTPKHLITATGQRVTLRCSPRSGDLSVYWYQQSLDQGLQFLIQYYNGEERAKGNILERFSAQQFPDLHSELNLSSLELGDSALYFCASSVGRRQETQYFGPGTRLLVL.

This clone was seen a single time. The chain is built from TRBV2 and TRBJ2-3, with D maybe TRBD2 (6 bases). The CDR3 runs 12 residues. Germline values: CDR1 SNHLY, CDR2 FYNNEI. V shed 6 bases and J shed 4 bases, with 8 bases lying between them. CDR3 in amino acids: CASRDYPDTQYF. The DNA of the CDR3 is TGTGCCAGCAGGGACTACCCAGATACGCAGTATTTT. Full variable domain (missing parts from reference TRBV2 and TRBJ2-3): EPEVTQTPSHQVTQMGQEVILRCVPISNHLYFYWYRQILGQKVEFLVSFYNNEISEKSEIFDDQFSVERPDGSNFTLKIRSTKLEDSAMYFCASRDYPDTQYFGPGTRLTVL.

As for this clone: At one end, the junction sequence differs from germline, possibly due to a read error. V and J are TRBV6-9 and TRBJ1-5; 12 nucleotides match TRBD1. Germline V CDR1 and CDR2: MNHGY, SVAAGI. The CDR3 sequence is 19 residues long. This chain's CDR3 is CASSNSGTGGEVSNQPQHF. CDR3 DNA sequence: TGTGCCAGCAGTAATTCCGGGACAGGGGGCGAAGTGAGCAATCAGCCCCAGCATTTT.

The chain employs TRBV5-4 and TRBJ1-6; D is ambiguous. Trimming removed 3 bases from V and 14 bases from J, with 18 bases in between. The germline CDR1 and CDR2 sequences are SGHNT and YYREEE (reference sequence). CDR3 length: 14 residues. CDR3 in DNA: TGTGCCAGCAGCTCCCTTATGTCGGCTCAGGCCCTCCACTTT. Its protein product is CASSSLMSAQALHF.

This clone was seen once. This sequence joins TRBV5-6 and TRBJ1-5; no clear D gene. The CDR3 loop spans 16 amino acids. Germline V lookup: CDR1 SGHDT, CDR2 YYEEEE. Between the trimmed V and J ends, which lost 0 bases and 0 bases, there was a span of 10 bases. In DNA, the CDR3 is TGTGCCAGCAGCTTGGAGGTTTACAGTAGCAATCAGCCCCAGCATTTT. Translating it yields CASSLEVYSSNQPQHF.

This chain joins TRBV11-3 and TRBJ2-1; the match to TRBD2 covers 8 bases. This CDR3 region has 14 residues. Germline assignment: CDR1 SGHNT and CDR2 YENEEA. The V gene end was trimmed by 5 bases and the J gene end by 4 bases; junction bases not matched to a gene: 4. As DNA, the CDR3 is TGTGCCAGCAGCCCTGTAGCGGGATACAATGAGCAGTTCTTC. This sequence encodes CASSPVAGYNEQFF.

V and J are TRBV2 and TRBJ2-1; the match to TRBD2 covers 7 bases. Germline V CDR1 and CDR2: SNHLY, FYNNEI. The V gene end was trimmed by 8 bases and the J gene end by 8 bases; junction bases not matched to a gene: 12. The CDR3 contains 14 residues. The CDR3, as DNA: TGTGCCAGCGGGGGACTTAGCGGGTGGGATGAGCAGTTCTTC. It codes for CASGGLSGWDEQFF. The variable domain in full, with the rest retrieved from reference TRBV2 and TRBJ2-1, is EPEVTQTPSHQVTQMGQEVILRCVPISNHLYFYWYRQILGQKVEFLVSFYNNEISEKSEIFDDQFSVERPDGSNFTLKIRSTKLEDSAMYFCASGGLSGWDEQFFGPGTRLTVL.

The chain combines TRBV29-1 with TRBJ1-2; possibly TRBD1 for D (5 bases). The germline gives CDR1 SQVTM, CDR2 ANQGSEA. Trimming left V 4 bases short and J 5 bases short, with 26 bases between. The CDR3 covers 17 residues. In DNA form, the CDR3 reads TGCAGCGTTGCCACCTGGGGTAGACGGCAGGGTATTTATGGCTACACCTTC. Protein: CSVATWGRRQGIYGYTF.

The CDR3 DNA follows: TGTGCCAGCAGTTCCTACCTGGCCAGAAACACCATATATTTT. Translated, it gives CASSSYLARNTIYF. The chain links TRBV6-6 to TRBJ1-3, with D uncertain. Trimming removed 4 bases from V and 5 bases from J, with 12 bases in between. This CDR3 is built from 14 residues. CDR1 is MNHNY and CDR2 is SVGAGI in the germline V gene (reference sequence).

The V call is TRBV3-1 (or the pseudogene TRBV3-2), the J call TRBJ1-4; D may be TRBD1 (5 bases). Germline loops: CDR1 LGHDT, CDR2 YNNKEL (reference sequence). Deletions cut 4 bases from V and 10 bases from J, with 19 bases between. The CDR3 consists of 15 residues. DNA of the CDR3: TGTGCCAGCAGCCGACAAGAGGGGAGGGCAGGAAAACTGTTTTTT. Translated, it gives CASSRQEGRAGKLFF.

This clone was detected only once. J is TRBJ1-5 and V is TRBV19; TRBD1 might be the D (6 bases). Trimming removed 6 bases from V and 4 bases from J, with 16 bases in between. The CDR3 covers 15 residues. Germline V gives CDR1 LNHDA, CDR2 SQIVND (reference sequence). CDR3 in amino acids: CASSPGDMVNQPQHF. The CDR3 DNA is TGTGCCAGTAGCCCGGGGGACATGGTTAATCAGCCCCAGCATTTT. Looking up the rest from reference TRBV19 and TRBJ1-5 gives the full variable domain: DGGITQSPKYLFRKEGQNVTLSCEQNLNHDAMYWYRQDPGQGLRLIYYSQIVNDFQKGDIAEGYSVSREKKESFPLTVTSAQKNPTAFYLCASSPGDMVNQPQHFGDGTRLSIL.

The rearrangement uses TRBV19 and TRBJ1-5; 11 bases are a match to TRBD1. Germline CDR1 is LNHDA and CDR2 is SQIVND (reference sequence). This CDR3 has 15 amino acids. V shed 5 bases, J shed 7 bases, and the junction held 7 bases outside the gene matches. CDR3 region: CASSSRTGGGQPQHF. CDR3 DNA: TGTGCCAGTAGTTCCCGGACAGGGGGCGGGCAGCCCCAGCATTTT.

This clone was detected once. The chain employs TRBV4-1 and TRBJ1-5, with TRBD1 as a possible D gene (6 bases). The CDR3 has 14 residues. Trimming stripped 3 bases from V and 5 bases from J, with 11 bases between. Looked up from germline, CDR1 is MGHRA and CDR2 is YSYEKL. The DNA for the CDR3 is TGCGCCAGCAGCCAGAGGGGGGCCGATCAGCCCCAGCATTTT. Translation gives CASSQRGADQPQHF.

The chain employs TRBV6-5 and TRBJ1-5, with 8 bases that match TRBD1. The CDR3 length is 14 residues. V shed 6 bases and J 1 base; nucleotides not matched to a gene: 2. Germline CDR1 and CDR2: MNHEY and SVGAGI. The chain's CDR3 is CASSRTGSNQPQHF. The CDR3 DNA follows: TGTGCCAGCAGCCGGACAGGGAGCAATCAGCCCCAGCATTTT.

This chain links TRBV6-6 with TRBJ2-2; D gene uncertain. The V gene's germline CDR1 is MNHNY and CDR2 SVGAGI (reference sequence). CDR3 length: 14 residues. Deletions cut 6 bases from V and 3 bases from J, with 11 bases between. The CDR3 is CASSLNYYTGELFF. The CDR3 nucleotides read TGTGCCAGCAGCCTAAACTATTACACCGGGGAGCTGTTTTTT.

The chain's CDR3 is CASSSTTGRDVLTF. The CDR3 bases are TGTGCCAGCAGCTCCACGACAGGGAGGGACGTCCTGACTTTC. This rearrangement joins TRBV3-1 (or the pseudogene TRBV3-2) to TRBJ2-6, with D perhaps matching TRBD1 or TRBD2 (7 bases each). V dropped 5 bases and J dropped 11 bases, with 16 bases sitting between them. The CDR3 covers 14 residues. The germline V gene encodes CDR1 LGHDT and CDR2 YNNKEL (reference sequence).

V is TRBV6-2 or TRBV6-3 and J is TRBJ2-7, with a weak D call TRBD2 (6 bases). Germline V CDR1 and CDR2: MNHEY, SVGEGT. CDR3 length equals 14 residues. V was shortened by 6 bases and J by 3 bases, with 15 bases between the two germline ends. The CDR3 protein is CASSHGLRSYEQYF. The CDR3 DNA follows: TGTGCCAGCAGCCACGGACTACGTAGCTACGAGCAGTACTTC.

The chain is built from TRBV28 and TRBJ2-5, with 10 bases matching TRBD2. With 5 bases clipped from V and 4 bases from J, the junction kept 16 bases outside the gene matches. The CDR3 is 18 amino acids. CDR1 and CDR2 from the germline V gene are MDHEN and SYDVKM. CDR3 in DNA: TGTGCCAGCAGTCCCCCCCGCCTAGCGGGAGCGGGGACAGAGACCCAGTACTTC. It is translated as CASSPPRLAGAGTETQYF.

CDR3 loop: CASTEELGDTGELFF. The CDR3 bases are TGTGCCAGCACGGAGGAACTAGGGGACACCGGGGAGCTGTTTTTT. The rearrangement uses TRBV6-5 and TRBJ2-2; D might be TRBD1 or TRBD2, each matching 5 bases. The CDR3 has 15 residues. From germline, CDR1 is MNHEY and CDR2 SVGAGI. The V gene lost 7 bases and the J gene lost 3 bases, with 15 bases spanning the gap.

The CDR3, as DNA: TGTGCCAGCAGTACGGGGGGACACCCAAGGAGGAACACTGAAGCTTTCTTT. This gives the protein CASSTGGHPRRNTEAFF. The V and J genes are TRBV28 and TRBJ1-1, with D tentatively TRBD1 (6 bases). From germline, CDR1 is MDHEN and CDR2 SYDVKM. With 5 bases removed from V and 1 base from J, the gap between germline ends came to 20 bases. The CDR3 runs to 17 residues.